A single TCR beta chain is shown here with its context. The CDR3 has 15 amino acids. Germline trimming cut 5 bases from V and 0 bases from J; bases unmatched to any gene: 6. The germline CDR1 and CDR2 sequences are MNHEY and SVGEGT. This record belongs to a study of blood T cell repertoires in COVID-19. Study-wide context: Acute and convalescent COVID-19 specimens originated in the United States, Italy and Spain. Sample material is recorded as cDNA or gDNA derived from T cells, B-cell-depleted T cells, or PBMCs.

Using immunoSEQ multiplex PCR, the repertoire was profiled, and TCRdb retains in-frame clones only, with some absent. The sample yields roughly 200,000 clones, about nine tenths seen once. V and J are TRBV6-2 or TRBV6-3 and TRBJ1-1; 7 bases map to TRBD1. This clonotype originated in a man aged 50-60 years with acute or convalescent COVID-19. Material for sequencing was peripheral blood. CDR3 sequence reads: CASSDGDSVNTEAFF. The CDR3 region has the DNA TGTGCCAGCAGTGACGGGGACAGTGTGAACACTGAAGCTTTCTTT.